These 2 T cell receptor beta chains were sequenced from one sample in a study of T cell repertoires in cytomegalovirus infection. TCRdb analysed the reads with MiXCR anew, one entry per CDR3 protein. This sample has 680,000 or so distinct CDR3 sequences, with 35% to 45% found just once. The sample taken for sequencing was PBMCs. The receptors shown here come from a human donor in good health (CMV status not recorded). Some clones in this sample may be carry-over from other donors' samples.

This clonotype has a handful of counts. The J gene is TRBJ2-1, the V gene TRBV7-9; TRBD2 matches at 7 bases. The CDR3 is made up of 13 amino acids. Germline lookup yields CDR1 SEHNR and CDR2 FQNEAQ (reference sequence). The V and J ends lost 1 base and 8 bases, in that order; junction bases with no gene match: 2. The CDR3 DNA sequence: TGTGCCAGCAGCTTAGGTCTAGCGGATGAGCAGTTCTTC. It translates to CASSLGLADEQFF.

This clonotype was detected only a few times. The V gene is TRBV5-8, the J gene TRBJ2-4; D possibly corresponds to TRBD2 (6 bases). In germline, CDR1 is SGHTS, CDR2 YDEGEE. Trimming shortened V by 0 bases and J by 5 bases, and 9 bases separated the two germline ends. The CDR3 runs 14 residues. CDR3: CASSLAGTQNIQYF. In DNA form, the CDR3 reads TGTGCCAGCAGCTTGGCCGGGACTCAAAACATTCAGTACTTC.